A single TCR beta chain is shown here with its context. Its antigen is unknown. This specimen belongs to a study of cytomegalovirus exposure and HLA in healthy donors. Study-level findings and limits: In a later analysis, DRB1 alleles had the most associated TCRs; HLA-C alleles the fewest. Earlier analysis looked at TCR beta V segments, and most were productive about 90% or about 30% of the time.

A multiplex PCR was run with 60 Vbeta primers and 13 Jbeta primers. Libraries were prepared by immunoSEQ multiplex PCR; TCRdb keeps only in-frame clonotypes and omits some of them. Among 100,000 to 150,000 clones listed, 70% to 80% were seen once. This CDR3 is built from 15 residues. Germline V CDR1 and CDR2: GTSNPN, SVGIG (reference sequence). V trimming: 8 bases; J trimming: 6 bases; junction bases outside the gene matches: 10. The sequencing input was PBMCs. The chain has TRBV30 and TRBJ2-3; 14 positions agree with TRBD2. This TCR was recovered from a woman in her sixties in good health and CMV-seronegative. The chain's CDR3 is CASSGLAGARDTQYF. Written as DNA, the CDR3 is TGTGCCAGCTCGGGACTAGCGGGAGCCCGCGATACGCAGTATTTT.